This passage covers 19 T cell receptor beta chains from one sample sequenced in a study of T cell responses to AZD1222 COVID-19 vaccine. Using immunoSEQ multiplex PCR, the repertoire was profiled, and TCRdb retains in-frame clones only, with some absent. Among 150,000 to 200,000 clones listed, 92% were seen once. This specimen was peripheral blood, taken on day 0 of MenACWY control vaccination. The source is an adult in good health.

This clone was seen just once. The chain joins TRBV15 to TRBJ2-1; the D gene could be TRBD1 or TRBD2 (5 bases each). Germline V gene sequence: CDR1 LNHNV, CDR2 YYDKDF (reference sequence). Trimming removed 0 bases at V and 3 bases at J, with 9 bases between. CDR3 length: 15 amino acids. CDR3 nucleotide sequence: TGTGCCACCAGCAGAGATATGGGGGACTACAATGAGCAGTTCTTC. This encodes CATSRDMGDYNEQFF.

The rearrangement links TRBV9 to TRBJ1-5, with TRBD1 identical over 7 bases. Germline V gene sequence: CDR1 SGDLS, CDR2 YYNGEE. Trimming at V came to 0 bases and at J to 9 bases, leaving 3 bases not matched to a gene. This CDR3 is 13 amino acids long. Here the CDR3 DNA reads TGTGCCAGCAGCGTAGTGGAGGGGGCGCCCCAGCATTTT. It is translated as CASSVVEGAPQHF.

The chain is built from TRBV9 and TRBJ2-2; 7 nucleotides agree with TRBD2. Losses at the gene ends were 4 bases for V and 2 bases for J; bases not matched to a gene: 11. The length of the CDR3 is 17 residues. Germline CDR1 is SGDLS and CDR2 is YYNGEE. The CDR3 DNA reads as TGTGCCAGCAGCTCCCCGTCTTTGGGACTAAACACCGGGGAGCTGTTTTTT. The encoded protein is CASSSPSLGLNTGELFF.

The gene calls are TRBV3-1 (or the pseudogene TRBV3-2) and TRBJ2-6; D is unclear. Trimming removed 11 bases at V and 0 bases at J, with 11 bases between. There are 14 residues in the CDR3. Germline values: CDR1 LGHDT, CDR2 YNNKEL (reference sequence). The CDR3 DNA reads TGTGCCGTTGCGAAAGCCTCTGGGGCCAACGTCCTGACTTTC. This encodes CAVAKASGANVLTF.

The genes are TRBV7-9 and TRBJ1-3; D remains ambiguous. Germline V gene lookup returns CDR1 SEHNR and CDR2 FQNEAQ (reference sequence). The CDR3 totals 12 residues. The V end lost 6 bases, the J end lost 8 bases, and 11 bases lay between the germline ends. The CDR3 nucleotides read TGTGCCAGCAGAGCCGAACAGCACACCATATATTTT. Protein sequence: CASRAEQHTIYF.

The chain couples TRBV9 to TRBJ2-5; D is possibly TRBD2 (5 bases). The CDR3 is made up of 15 amino acids. V lost 4 bases to trimming and J lost 4 bases, with 17 bases between them. In germline, CDR1 is SGDLS, CDR2 YYNGEE. CDR3 nucleotides: TGTGCCAGCAGCCCCATTGACACCGGAGGAGAGACCCAGTACTTC. As protein: CASSPIDTGGETQYF.

This chain connects TRBV3-1 (or the pseudogene TRBV3-2) to TRBJ2-3; the match to TRBD2 covers 7 bases. This CDR3 is built from 17 residues. Germline V lookup: CDR1 LGHDT, CDR2 YNNKEL (reference sequence). V shed 4 bases, J shed 5 bases, and the junction held 15 bases outside the gene matches. CDR3: CASSRFRDSRGEDTQYF. As DNA, the CDR3 is TGTGCCAGCAGCCGATTCAGGGACTCCCGGGGGGAAGATACGCAGTATTTT.

V and J are TRBV7-3 and TRBJ2-3, with 8 bases lining up with TRBD2. Germline V lookup: CDR1 SGHTA, CDR2 FQGTGA. J gave up 3 bases and V 8 bases, and 10 bases lay outside the gene matches. The CDR3 contains 15 residues. The CDR3 loop is CASARREGGTDTQYF. The CDR3 coding sequence is TGTGCCAGCGCCCGACGGGAGGGCGGTACAGATACGCAGTATTTT.

The rearrangement joins TRBV12-3 or TRBV12-4 to TRBJ1-1; D may be TRBD1 (5 bases). CDR3 length equals 12 residues. Trimming stripped 7 bases from V and 5 bases from J, with 11 bases between. This CDR3 is CASTWGGTEAFF. The CDR3, as DNA: TGTGCCAGCACCTGGGGGGGGACTGAAGCTTTCTTT.

This chain links TRBV19 with TRBJ2-5; 8 bases fit TRBD2. The ends lost 3 bases at V and 1 base at J; junction bases unmatched: 4. The CDR3 sequence is 15 residues long. Germline assignment: CDR1 LNHDA and CDR2 SQIVND (reference sequence). Written as DNA, the CDR3 is TGTGCCAGTAGTATGATGGCGGGAGGCCAAGAGACCCAGTACTTC. Protein: CASSMMAGGQETQYF.

V is TRBV5-1 and J is TRBJ1-5; no clear D. The CDR3 length is 13 residues. CDR1 and CDR2 (germline): SGHRS, YFSETQ. V was shortened by 5 bases and J by 5 bases, with 11 bases between the two germline ends. CDR3 nucleotide sequence: TGCGCCAGCAGACTGGATAGGGATCAGCCCCAGCATTTT. This sequence encodes CASRLDRDQPQHF. The full variable domain, with the rest looked up from reference TRBV5-1 and TRBJ1-5, is KAGVTQTPRYLIKTRGQQVTLSCSPISGHRSVSWYQQTPGQGLQFLFEYFSETQRNKGNFPGRFSGRQFSNSRSEMNVSTLELGDSALYLCASRLDRDQPQHFGDGTRLSIL.

The chain is built from TRBV19 and TRBJ1-6; 10 positions match TRBD1. The CDR3 length is 18 residues. The V and J ends lost 5 bases and 7 bases, in that order; junction bases with no gene match: 14. Germline values: CDR1 LNHDA, CDR2 SQIVND (reference sequence). CDR3 amino acids: CASSSIPGTGVRNSPLHF. For the CDR3, the DNA is TGTGCCAGTAGTTCCATACCCGGGACAGGGGTCCGGAATTCACCCCTCCACTTT.

The chain carries TRBV14 and TRBJ2-3, with a tentative D call TRBD2 (5 bases). This CDR3 spans 16 amino acids. Germline assignment: CDR1 SGHDN and CDR2 FVKESK. The V and J ends lost 1 base and 5 bases respectively, with 16 bases between them. This CDR3 reads CASSQGGFREKDTQYF. CDR3 bases: TGTGCCAGCAGCCAAGGCGGGTTTCGGGAAAAAGATACGCAGTATTTT.

The J gene is TRBJ1-2, the V gene TRBV19; D call uncertain. CDR1 is LNHDA and CDR2 is SQIVND in the germline V gene (reference sequence). Deletions cut 6 bases from V and 8 bases from J, with 19 bases between. This CDR3 is 14 amino acids long. DNA for the CDR3: TGTGCCAGTAGGACGCCAGCCAGCCCCTGGGGCTACACCTTC. Its translation: CASRTPASPWGYTF.

The chain recombines TRBV7-2 with TRBJ1-1; D possibly corresponds to TRBD1 (5 bases). Germline CDR1 and CDR2: SGHTA and FQGNSA. The CDR3 runs 13 residues. Trimming pared 6 bases from V and 3 bases from J, leaving 11 bases between. The CDR3 reads CASRTTGDTEAFF. The CDR3 nucleotides read TGTGCCAGCAGAACTACGGGGGACACTGAAGCTTTCTTT.

V is TRBV7-9 and J is TRBJ2-1; TRBD2 agrees at 9 bases. The CDR3 length is 14 residues. In germline, CDR1 is SEHNR, CDR2 FQNEAQ (reference sequence). The junction had 5 bases not matched to a gene; V was cut back by 5 bases and J by 6 bases. For the CDR3, the DNA is TGTGCCAGCAGCCAATCTAGCGGGATCAATGAGCAGTTCTTC. It translates to CASSQSSGINEQFF. Together with reference TRBV7-9 and TRBJ2-1, the CDR3 gives the full variable domain: DTGVSQNPRHKITKRGQNVTFRCDPISEHNRLYWYRQTLGQGPEFLTYFQNEAQLEKSRLLSDRFSAERPKGSFSTLEIQRTEQGDSAMYLCASSQSSGINEQFFGPGTRLTVL.

V usage is TRBV2 and J usage is TRBJ1-5; no reliable D call. Germline lookup yields CDR1 SNHLY and CDR2 FYNNEI. This CDR3 is 13 amino acids long. Trimming stripped 3 bases from V and 10 bases from J, with 13 bases between. The CDR3: CASSEPGLIPQHF. The DNA of the CDR3 is TGTGCCAGCAGTGAGCCCGGCTTAATTCCCCAGCATTTT.

This clone was picked up one time. The gene calls are TRBV7-3 and TRBJ2-1; TRBD2 agrees at 9 bases. Germline V gives CDR1 SGHTA, CDR2 FQGTGA. The V and J ends lost 4 bases and 4 bases, in that order; junction bases with no gene match: 17. The CDR3 runs to 19 residues. CDR3 nucleotides: TGTGCCAGCAGCTCCCGGGGGAGTAGCGGGGGAGAATCTTACAATGAGCAGTTCTTC. The encoded protein is CASSSRGSSGGESYNEQFF.

The chain carries TRBV19 and TRBJ1-4, with unresolved D. The CDR3 sequence is 18 residues long. Trimming took 7 bases from V and 0 from J, leaving 21 bases between them. Germline V lookup: CDR1 LNHDA, CDR2 SQIVND (reference sequence). Written as DNA, the CDR3 is TGTGCCAGTACCCCAGCAGTGGACGGTCTTGCAACTAATGAAAAACTGTTTTTT. Amino acid sequence: CASTPAVDGLATNEKLFF. The complete variable domain, with remaining parts taken from reference TRBV19 and TRBJ1-4, reads DGGITQSPKYLFRKEGQNVTLSCEQNLNHDAMYWYRQDPGQGLRLIYYSQIVNDFQKGDIAEGYSVSREKKESFPLTVTSAQKNPTAFYLCASTPAVDGLATNEKLFFGSGTQLSVL.